This T cell receptor (beta chain) derives from a study of OX40 agonist ivuxolimab in advanced cancers. The table came from immunoSEQ multiplex PCR; TCRdb's copy has only in-frame clones and leaves some out. The sample shows tens of thousands of clones, 83% of them seen only once. This CDR3 comprises 16 residues. Trimming at V came to 2 bases and at J to 5 bases, leaving 4 bases not matched to a gene. Germline CDR1 reads SGDLS; CDR2 reads YYNGEE. The clonotype comes from an adult with an advanced solid tumor such as melanoma, head and neck, liver or kidney cancer. The chain recombines TRBV9 with TRBJ1-6; 10 bases agree with TRBD1. The sequencing here drew on CD4+ or CD8+ T cells sorted from blood, taken in a trial of the OX40 agonist ivuxolimab. The CDR3 nucleotides read TGTGCCAGCAGCGTTTACGGGACAGGGGATAATTCACCCCTCCACTTT. Translated: CASSVYGTGDNSPLHF.